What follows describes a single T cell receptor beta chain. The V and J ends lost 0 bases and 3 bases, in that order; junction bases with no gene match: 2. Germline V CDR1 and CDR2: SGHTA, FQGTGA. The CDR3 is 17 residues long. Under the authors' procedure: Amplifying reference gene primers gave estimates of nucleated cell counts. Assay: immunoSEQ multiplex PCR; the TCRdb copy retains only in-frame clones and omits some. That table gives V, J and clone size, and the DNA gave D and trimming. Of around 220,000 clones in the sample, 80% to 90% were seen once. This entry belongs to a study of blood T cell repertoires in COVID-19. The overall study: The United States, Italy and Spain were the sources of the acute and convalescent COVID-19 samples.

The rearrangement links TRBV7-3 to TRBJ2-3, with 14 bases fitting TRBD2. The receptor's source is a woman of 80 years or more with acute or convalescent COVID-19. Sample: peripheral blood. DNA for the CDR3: TGTGCCAGCAGCTTAACCGGGACTAGCGGGGGTACAGATACGCAGTATTTT. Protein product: CASSLTGTSGGTDTQYF.